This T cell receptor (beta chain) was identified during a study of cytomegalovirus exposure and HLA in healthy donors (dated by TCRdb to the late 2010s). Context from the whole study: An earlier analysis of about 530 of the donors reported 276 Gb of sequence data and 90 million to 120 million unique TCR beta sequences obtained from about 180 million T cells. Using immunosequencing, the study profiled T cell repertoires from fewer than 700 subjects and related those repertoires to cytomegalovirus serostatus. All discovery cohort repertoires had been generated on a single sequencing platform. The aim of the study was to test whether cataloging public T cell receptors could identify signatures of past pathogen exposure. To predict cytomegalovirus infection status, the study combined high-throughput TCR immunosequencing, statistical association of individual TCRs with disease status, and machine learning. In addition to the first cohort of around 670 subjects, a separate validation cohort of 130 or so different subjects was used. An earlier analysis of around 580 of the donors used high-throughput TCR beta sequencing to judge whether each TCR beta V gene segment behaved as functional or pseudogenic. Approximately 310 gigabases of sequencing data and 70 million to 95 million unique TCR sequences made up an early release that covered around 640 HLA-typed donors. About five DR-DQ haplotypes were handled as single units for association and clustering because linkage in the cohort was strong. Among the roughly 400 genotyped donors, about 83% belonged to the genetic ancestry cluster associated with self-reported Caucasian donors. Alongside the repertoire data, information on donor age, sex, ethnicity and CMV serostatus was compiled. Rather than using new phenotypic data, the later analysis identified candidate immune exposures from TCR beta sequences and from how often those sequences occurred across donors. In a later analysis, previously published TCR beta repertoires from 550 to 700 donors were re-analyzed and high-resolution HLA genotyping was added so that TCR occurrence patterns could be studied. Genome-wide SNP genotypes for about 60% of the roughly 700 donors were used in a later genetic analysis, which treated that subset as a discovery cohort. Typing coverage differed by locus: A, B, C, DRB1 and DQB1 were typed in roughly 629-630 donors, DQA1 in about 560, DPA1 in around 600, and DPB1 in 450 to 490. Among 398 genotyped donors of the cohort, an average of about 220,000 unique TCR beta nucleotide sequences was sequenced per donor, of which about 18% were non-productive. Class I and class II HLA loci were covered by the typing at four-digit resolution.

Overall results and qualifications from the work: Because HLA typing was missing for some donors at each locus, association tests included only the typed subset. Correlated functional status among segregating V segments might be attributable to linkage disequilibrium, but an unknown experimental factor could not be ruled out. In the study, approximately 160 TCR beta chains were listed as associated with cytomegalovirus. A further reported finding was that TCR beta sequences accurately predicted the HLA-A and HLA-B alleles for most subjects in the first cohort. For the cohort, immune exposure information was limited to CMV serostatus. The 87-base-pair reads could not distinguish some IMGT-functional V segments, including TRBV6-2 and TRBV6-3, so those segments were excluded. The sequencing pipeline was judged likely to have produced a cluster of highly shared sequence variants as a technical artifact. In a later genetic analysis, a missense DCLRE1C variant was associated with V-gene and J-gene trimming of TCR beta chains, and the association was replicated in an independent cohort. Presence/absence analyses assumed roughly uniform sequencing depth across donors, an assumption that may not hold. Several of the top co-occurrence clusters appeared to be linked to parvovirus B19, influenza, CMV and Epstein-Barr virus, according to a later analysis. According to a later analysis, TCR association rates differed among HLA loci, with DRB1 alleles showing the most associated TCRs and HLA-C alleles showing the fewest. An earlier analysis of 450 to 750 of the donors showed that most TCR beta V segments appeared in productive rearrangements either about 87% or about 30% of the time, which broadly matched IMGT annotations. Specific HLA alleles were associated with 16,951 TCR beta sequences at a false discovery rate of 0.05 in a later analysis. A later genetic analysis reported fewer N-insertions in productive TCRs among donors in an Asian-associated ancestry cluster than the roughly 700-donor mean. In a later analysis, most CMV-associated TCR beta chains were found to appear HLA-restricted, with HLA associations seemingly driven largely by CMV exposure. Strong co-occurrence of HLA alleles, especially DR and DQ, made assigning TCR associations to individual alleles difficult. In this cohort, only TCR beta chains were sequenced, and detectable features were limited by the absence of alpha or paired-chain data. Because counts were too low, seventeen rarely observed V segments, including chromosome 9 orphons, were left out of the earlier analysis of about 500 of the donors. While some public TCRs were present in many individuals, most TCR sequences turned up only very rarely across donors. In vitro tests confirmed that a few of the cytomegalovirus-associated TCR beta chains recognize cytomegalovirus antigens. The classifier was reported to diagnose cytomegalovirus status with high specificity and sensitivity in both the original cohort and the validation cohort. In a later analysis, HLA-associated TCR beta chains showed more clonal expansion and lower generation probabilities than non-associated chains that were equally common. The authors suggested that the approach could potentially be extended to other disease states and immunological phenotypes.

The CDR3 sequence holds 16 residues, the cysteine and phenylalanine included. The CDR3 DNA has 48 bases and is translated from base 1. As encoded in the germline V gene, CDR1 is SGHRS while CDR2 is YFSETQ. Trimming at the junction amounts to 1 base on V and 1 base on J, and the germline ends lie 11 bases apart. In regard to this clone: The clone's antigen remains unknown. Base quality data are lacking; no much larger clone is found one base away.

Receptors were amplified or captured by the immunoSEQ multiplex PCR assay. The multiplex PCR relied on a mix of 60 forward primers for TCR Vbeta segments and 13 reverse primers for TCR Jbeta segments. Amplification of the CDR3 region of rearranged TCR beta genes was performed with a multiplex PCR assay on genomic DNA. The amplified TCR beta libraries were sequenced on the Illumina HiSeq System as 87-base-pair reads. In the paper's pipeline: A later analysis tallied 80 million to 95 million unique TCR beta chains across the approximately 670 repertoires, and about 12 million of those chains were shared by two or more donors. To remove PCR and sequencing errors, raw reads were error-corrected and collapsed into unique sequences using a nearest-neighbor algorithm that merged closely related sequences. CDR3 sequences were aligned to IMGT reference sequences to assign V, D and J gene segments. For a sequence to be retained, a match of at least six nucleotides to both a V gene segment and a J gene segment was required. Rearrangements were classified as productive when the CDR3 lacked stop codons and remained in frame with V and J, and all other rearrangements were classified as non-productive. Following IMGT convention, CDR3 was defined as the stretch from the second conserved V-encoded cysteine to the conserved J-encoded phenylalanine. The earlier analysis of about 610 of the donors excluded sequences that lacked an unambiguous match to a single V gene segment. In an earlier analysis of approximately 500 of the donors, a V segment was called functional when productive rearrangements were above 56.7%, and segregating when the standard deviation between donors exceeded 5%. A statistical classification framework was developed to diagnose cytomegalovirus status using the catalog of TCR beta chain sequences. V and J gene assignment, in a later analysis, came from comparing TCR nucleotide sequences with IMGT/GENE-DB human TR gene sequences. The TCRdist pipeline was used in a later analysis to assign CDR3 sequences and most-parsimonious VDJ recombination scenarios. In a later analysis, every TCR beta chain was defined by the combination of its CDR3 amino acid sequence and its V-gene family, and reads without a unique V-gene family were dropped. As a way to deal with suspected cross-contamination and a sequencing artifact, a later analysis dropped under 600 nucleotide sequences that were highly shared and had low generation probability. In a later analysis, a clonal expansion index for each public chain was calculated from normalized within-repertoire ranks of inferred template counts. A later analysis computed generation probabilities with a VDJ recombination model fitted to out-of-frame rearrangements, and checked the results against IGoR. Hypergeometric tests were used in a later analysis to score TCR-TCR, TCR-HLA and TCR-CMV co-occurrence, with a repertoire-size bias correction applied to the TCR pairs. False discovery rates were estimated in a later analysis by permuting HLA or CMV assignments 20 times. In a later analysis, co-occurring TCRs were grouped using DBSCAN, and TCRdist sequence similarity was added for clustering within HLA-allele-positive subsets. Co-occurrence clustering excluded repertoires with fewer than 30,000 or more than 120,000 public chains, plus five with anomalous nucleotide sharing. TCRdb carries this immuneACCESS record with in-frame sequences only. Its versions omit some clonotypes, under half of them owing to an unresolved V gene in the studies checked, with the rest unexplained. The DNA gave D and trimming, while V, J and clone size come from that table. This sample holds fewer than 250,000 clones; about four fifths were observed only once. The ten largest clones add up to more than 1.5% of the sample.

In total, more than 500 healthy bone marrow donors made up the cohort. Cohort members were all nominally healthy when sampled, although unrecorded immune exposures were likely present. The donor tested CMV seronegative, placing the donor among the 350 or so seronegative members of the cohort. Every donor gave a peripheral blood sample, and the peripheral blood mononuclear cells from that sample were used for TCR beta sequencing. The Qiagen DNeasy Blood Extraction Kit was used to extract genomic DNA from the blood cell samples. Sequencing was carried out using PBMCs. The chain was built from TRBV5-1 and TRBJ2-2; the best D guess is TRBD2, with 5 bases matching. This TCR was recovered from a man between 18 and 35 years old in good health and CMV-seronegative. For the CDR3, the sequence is CASSLIPRGNTGELFF. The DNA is TGCGCCAGCAGCTTGATCCCCCGGGGGAACACCGGGGAGCTGTTTTTT.